A single sample is the source of the 23 T cell receptor beta chains below, sequenced in a study of blood T cell repertoires in COVID-19. Sequencing used immunoSEQ multiplex PCR; TCRdb keeps in-frame clones, though not all of them. The sample has some 200,000 clones, 80% to 85% seen once. Sequenced input: peripheral blood. These receptors came from a middle-aged woman with acute or convalescent COVID-19.

As to this clone: The same CDR3 also results from other DNA sequences found in this sample. The chain is built from TRBV9 and TRBJ2-5; 9 bases line up with TRBD1. CDR1 and CDR2 (germline): SGDLS, YYNGEE. With V trimmed by 3 bases and J by 4 bases, 4 bases remained unmatched. This CDR3 contains 14 residues. The CDR3 loop reads CASSAGQGRETQYF. The CDR3 DNA reads as TGTGCCAGCAGCGCCGGACAGGGGAGAGAGACCCAGTACTTC.

The CDR3: CASSIDPGGIEQFF. DNA for the CDR3: TGTGCCAGTAGTATAGACCCGGGGGGGATTGAGCAGTTCTTC. This chain links TRBV19 with TRBJ2-1; 8 bases match TRBD2. This CDR3 has 14 residues. Per the germline V gene, CDR1 is LNHDA and CDR2 is SQIVND (reference sequence). V shed 0 bases, J shed 9 bases, and the junction held 4 bases outside the gene matches.

V is TRBV24-1 and J is TRBJ1-1; 11 bases are a match to TRBD1. The germline V gene encodes CDR1 KGHDR and CDR2 SFDVKD. The CDR3 is 19 amino acids. Trimming cost V 3 bases and J 3 bases; bases outside gene matches: 14. The CDR3 here is CATSDTSRDRGWRDTEAFF. The CDR3 nucleotides are TGTGCCACCAGTGATACGTCCCGGGACAGGGGGTGGAGGGACACTGAAGCTTTCTTT.

The V and J genes are TRBV18 and TRBJ2-3, with D perhaps TRBD1 (6 bases). Germline assignment: CDR1 KGHSH and CDR2 LQKENI. The CDR3 sequence is 13 residues long. V lost 7 bases to trimming and J lost 1 base, with 9 bases between them. The CDR3 coding sequence is TGTGCCAGCTACGGGACACGCACAGATACGCAGTATTTT. Its protein product is CASYGTRTDTQYF.

The genes are TRBV1 and TRBJ2-7; TRBD1 is taken as the D call from the table, unchecked against the DNA. TRBV1 is tagged as a pseudogene. The length of the CDR3 is 15 residues. The CDR3 protein is CTSSQAGTVGLEQYF. The DNA for the CDR3 is TGCACCAGCAGCCAGGCCGGGACAGTTGGCCTCGAGCAGTACTTC.

The rearrangement joins TRBV5-1 to TRBJ2-2; D is possibly TRBD1 (5 bases). CDR1 is SGHRS, CDR2 YFSETQ, per germline. This CDR3 has 14 amino acids. Trimming shortened V by 4 bases and J by 2 bases, and 9 bases separated the two germline ends. CDR3 in amino acids: CASSVGHNTGELFF. The CDR3 DNA is TGCGCCAGCAGCGTTGGACACAACACCGGGGAGCTGTTTTTT.

The genes are TRBV5-4 and TRBJ2-1; TRBD2 matches at 10 bases. The CDR3 length is 19 residues. From germline, CDR1 is SGHNT and CDR2 YYREEE (reference sequence). Trimming removed 2 bases from V and 4 bases from J; junction bases left unmatched: 15. CDR3 loop: CASSFVILSSGSLYNEQFF. The CDR3 bases are TGTGCCAGCAGCTTTGTAATCTTGTCTAGCGGGAGTCTGTACAATGAGCAGTTCTTC.

This clone was recorded a few times. V and J are TRBV2 and TRBJ1-6; weak D call: TRBD1 (6 bases). Germline CDR1 SNHLY, CDR2 FYNNEI. The CDR3 totals 15 residues. The germline V and J ends were trimmed by 6 bases and 9 bases, with 18 bases remaining between them. The CDR3 loop reads CASSWNSQGISPLHF. CDR3 sequence (DNA): TGTGCCAGCAGCTGGAACTCCCAGGGGATTTCACCCCTCCACTTT.

The genes are TRBV2 and TRBJ2-7; 8 nucleotides match TRBD1. The CDR3 totals 14 residues. Unmatched junction bases numbered 6, after V lost 5 bases and J lost 3 bases. CDR1 is SNHLY and CDR2 is FYNNEI in the germline V gene. The chain's CDR3 is CASSPGTGYYEQYF. DNA of the CDR3: TGTGCCAGCAGTCCAGGGACAGGTTACTACGAGCAGTACTTC.

The gene calls are TRBV6-5 and TRBJ2-7, with 8 bases aligning to TRBD2. Trimming at V came to 6 bases and at J to 3 bases, leaving 7 bases not matched to a gene. Germline CDR1 MNHEY, CDR2 SVGAGI. This CDR3 is built from 14 residues. This CDR3 reads CASRRGSGDYEQYF. CDR3 nucleotides: TGTGCCAGCAGGCGGGGTAGCGGGGACTACGAGCAGTACTTC.

This clone was seen more than once but under ten times. The rearrangement joins TRBV5-1 to TRBJ2-2, with TRBD2 matching 10 bases. V gave up 0 bases and J gave up 5 bases; unmatched junction bases: 4. CDR1 and CDR2 (germline): SGHRS, YFSETQ. The CDR3 contains 16 residues. This chain's CDR3 is CASSLVAGGTTGELFF. The CDR3 coding sequence is TGCGCCAGCAGCTTGGTAGCGGGGGGAACGACCGGGGAGCTGTTTTTT.

V is TRBV2 and J is TRBJ2-1; unclear D gene. This CDR3 comprises 15 residues. V was trimmed by 1 base and J by 4 bases, leaving 11 bases between them. CDR1 and CDR2 (germline): SNHLY, FYNNEI. As DNA, the CDR3 is TGTGCCAGCAGTGAAGAACAGCCAGATTACAATGAGCAGTTCTTC. This sequence encodes CASSEEQPDYNEQFF.

The chain combines TRBV30 with TRBJ1-5; 9 positions match TRBD1. This CDR3 region has 14 residues. The germline V gene has CDR1 GTSNPN and CDR2 SVGIG (reference sequence). The trim removed 0 bases at V and 7 bases at J, leaving 4 bases unmatched. The CDR3 DNA reads as TGTGCCTGGAGTGTCATGGACAGGGGCCAGCCCCAGCATTTT. Protein sequence: CAWSVMDRGQPQHF.

This chain links TRBV27 with TRBJ2-1; 7 bases are shared with TRBD2. The V and J ends lost 3 bases and 8 bases, in that order; junction bases with no gene match: 25. In germline, CDR1 is MNHEY, CDR2 SMNVEV (reference sequence). This CDR3 region has 20 residues. The CDR3 DNA is TGTGCCAGCAGTTTGAGGCCGGGTGAACGCGGGAGCGTACTATTCGATGAGCAGTTCTTC. It codes for CASSLRPGERGSVLFDEQFF.

V is TRBV2 and J is TRBJ1-2; no firm D call. The CDR3 sequence is 16 residues long. Germline CDR1 and CDR2: SNHLY and FYNNEI. V lost 2 bases to trimming and J lost 5 bases, with 18 bases between them. CDR3 loop: CASSEYSKGGWYGYTF. CDR3 in DNA: TGTGCCAGCAGTGAATATTCGAAAGGAGGTTGGTATGGCTACACCTTC.

V usage is TRBV7-9 and J usage is TRBJ2-5; 7 bases line up with TRBD1. Per the germline V gene, CDR1 is SEHNR and CDR2 is FQNEAQ (reference sequence). The CDR3 loop spans 15 amino acids. V was pared by 5 bases and J by 1 base, with 7 bases of the junction left unmatched. CDR3 in amino acids: CASSPQGVPQETQYF. CDR3 in DNA: TGTGCCAGCAGCCCCCAGGGGGTCCCCCAAGAGACCCAGTACTTC.

This chain connects TRBV3-1 (or the pseudogene TRBV3-2) to TRBJ1-1; D is unresolved. V lost 3 bases and J lost 7, with 6 bases in between. The CDR3 is made up of 11 amino acids. The V gene's germline CDR1 is LGHDT and CDR2 YNNKEL (reference sequence). DNA of the CDR3: TGTGCCAGCAGCCACCAGCGTGAAGCTTTCTTT. Translating it yields CASSHQREAFF.

The chain is built from TRBV7-8 and TRBJ2-5; a possible D gene is TRBD1 (5 bases). Germline V CDR1 and CDR2: SGHVS, FQNEAQ. Deletions cut 6 bases from V and 4 bases from J, with 18 bases between. The CDR3 sequence is 15 residues long. This CDR3 reads CASSFLVRVGETQYF. The CDR3 DNA sequence: TGTGCCAGCAGTTTCCTGGTCAGGGTGGGAGAGACCCAGTACTTC.

This clone has just one count. The junction departs from the called germline gene at one end, perhaps through a read error. The chain joins TRBV27 to TRBJ1-2, with D unresolved. The CDR3 loop spans 13 amino acids. Germline V lookup: CDR1 MNHEY, CDR2 SMNVEV (reference sequence). The CDR3 loop is CASRLSGGSGYTF. The DNA for the CDR3 is TGTGCCAGCAGATTATCCGGAGGGAGCGGCTACACCTTC.

The count of this clone is one. CDR3 DNA: TGTGCCAGCAGCAAAAAGAATCCTGGGACAGGCACCTATGGCTACACCTTC. Translation: CASSKKNPGTGTYGYTF. The chain combines TRBV21-1 with TRBJ1-2; TRBD1 is the table's D call and was not checked against the DNA. TRBV21-1 is annotated as a pseudogene. The CDR3 is 17 amino acids.

V and J are TRBV28 and TRBJ2-7; 9 nucleotides line up with TRBD2. Germline loops: CDR1 MDHEN, CDR2 SYDVKM. The CDR3 length is 15 residues. Germline trimming cut 2 bases from V and 0 bases from J; bases unmatched to any gene: 2. Written as DNA, the CDR3 is TGTGCCAGCAGTTTAGGCGGGAGGGCCTCCTACGAGCAGTACTTC. It encodes CASSLGGRASYEQYF. Based on the CDR3 plus reference TRBV28 and TRBJ2-7, the full variable domain is DVKVTQSSRYLVKRTGEKVFLECVQDMDHENMFWYRQDPGLGLRLIYFSYDVKMKEKGDIPEGYSVSREKKERFSLILESASTNQTSMYLCASSLGGRASYEQYFGPGTRLTVT.

This clone was seen once. The rearrangement joins TRBV24-1 to TRBJ2-3; the match to TRBD2 covers 11 bases. CDR3 size: 16 residues. V shed 2 bases and J 0 bases; nucleotides not matched to a gene: 0. The germline V gene has CDR1 KGHDR and CDR2 SFDVKD. CDR3 bases: TGTGCCACCAGTGATTGGACTAGCGGGAGCACAGATACGCAGTATTTT. Translated, it gives CATSDWTSGSTDTQYF.

The rearrangement joins TRBV18 to TRBJ1-4; no clear D gene. CDR1 and CDR2 (germline): KGHSH, LQKENI. V was cut by 2 bases and J by 0 bases, with 10 bases left in between. The CDR3 consists of 16 residues. Written as DNA, the CDR3 is TGTGCCAGCTCACCATTTGACTTCGCAACTAATGAAAAACTGTTTTTT. Protein: CASSPFDFATNEKLFF.